The 24 T cell receptor beta chains below come from one sample, sequenced in a study of graft-versus-host responses after intestinal transplantation. No cognate antigen is known for these TCRs. Produced via immunoSEQ multiplex PCR; TCRdb's table is partial and in-frame only. The sample yields approximately 100,000 clones, roughly 90% seen once. This specimen was unstimulated CD4+ T cells sorted from spleen or lymph node cells, taken before intestinal transplant. All receptors derive from a human donor who received an intestinal transplant.

The chain employs TRBV28 and TRBJ2-7; 8 nucleotides line up with TRBD1. CDR1 and CDR2 (germline): MDHEN, SYDVKM. There are 14 residues in the CDR3. Losses at the gene ends were 3 bases for V and 2 bases for J; bases not matched to a gene: 3. The CDR3 spells CASSLGQEPYEQYF. For the CDR3, the DNA is TGTGCCAGCAGTTTGGGACAGGAGCCCTACGAGCAGTACTTC.

The chain recombines TRBV7-9 with TRBJ1-3; TRBD1 matches 8 bases. The CDR3 is made up of 16 amino acids. J was trimmed by 5 bases and V by 5 bases; bases with no gene match: 11. The germline gives CDR1 SEHNR, CDR2 FQNEAQ (reference sequence). The CDR3 loop is CASSPDRDQDRNTIYF. The CDR3 DNA reads TGTGCCAGCAGCCCGGACAGGGATCAAGACCGAAACACCATATATTTT.

The rearrangement uses TRBV30 and TRBJ2-7; D not resolved. The CDR3 sequence is 13 residues long. From germline, CDR1 is GTSNPN and CDR2 SVGIG (reference sequence). Trimming left V 3 bases short and J 6 bases short, with 15 bases between. The CDR3 coding sequence is TGTGCCTGGAGGGAAGTTGGCACAGTCGAGCAGTACTTC. It codes for CAWREVGTVEQYF.

The V gene is TRBV18, the J gene TRBJ1-1; tentative D call: TRBD1 (6 bases). Trimming pared 4 bases from V and 0 bases from J, leaving 15 bases between. The CDR3 contains 16 residues. Germline V gives CDR1 KGHSH, CDR2 LQKENI. The CDR3 nucleotides are TGTGCCAGCTCACGGAGGCCCACAGGGTTGAACACTGAAGCTTTCTTT. Residues: CASSRRPTGLNTEAFF.

CDR3 nucleotide sequence: TGCGCCAGCAGCTTGGAGGCCGCCCTGATGGGAGGCAATGAGCAGTTCTTC. Translated, it gives CASSLEAALMGGNEQFF. The chain carries TRBV5-1 and TRBJ2-1, with D possibly TRBD2 on 6 matching bases. Germline assignment: CDR1 SGHRS and CDR2 YFSETQ. The CDR3 has 17 amino acids. With 0 bases removed from V and 6 bases from J, the gap between germline ends came to 19 bases.

The V gene is TRBV5-1, the J gene TRBJ2-7, with TRBD2 matching over 12 bases. V was clipped by 4 bases and J by 6 bases; unmatched bases: 8. CDR1 is SGHRS, CDR2 YFSETQ, per germline. This CDR3 is built from 15 residues. CDR3 sequence reads: CASSLRLAGEGEQYF. In DNA form, the CDR3 reads TGCGCCAGCAGCCTCAGACTAGCGGGAGAGGGCGAGCAGTACTTC.

The genes are TRBV15 and TRBJ2-2, with D perhaps TRBD2 (5 bases). The CDR3 consists of 15 residues. V gave up 1 base and J gave up 4 bases, with 10 bases separating them. Germline loops: CDR1 LNHNV, CDR2 YYDKDF (reference sequence). The CDR3 region has the DNA TGTGCCACCAGCAGAGGAGGGCGGAGCACCGGGGAGCTGTTTTTT. Residues: CATSRGGRSTGELFF.

This sequence joins TRBV11-2 and TRBJ2-3; perhaps TRBD2 as D (6 bases). V lost 4 bases and J 6 bases, leaving 17 bases between the germline ends. Germline V gene lookup returns CDR1 SGHAT and CDR2 FQNNGV. The CDR3 spans 15 residues. The chain's CDR3 is CASSSTRQVRDTQYF. CDR3 coding DNA: TGTGCCAGCAGCTCGACTAGACAAGTCCGGGATACGCAGTATTTT.

The chain uses TRBV11-2 and TRBJ2-7, with D possibly matching TRBD2 (7 bases). The germline V and J ends were trimmed by 5 bases and 4 bases, with 18 bases remaining between them. CDR1 SGHAT and CDR2 FQNNGV come from the germline V gene. The CDR3 loop spans 15 amino acids. This chain's CDR3 is CASSPEAGQRYEQYF. The CDR3 region has the DNA TGTGCCAGCAGCCCCGAAGCGGGACAAAGGTACGAGCAGTACTTC.

The genes are TRBV7-9 and TRBJ1-6, with D maybe TRBD1 (6 bases). Trimming stripped 11 bases from V and 6 bases from J, with 17 bases between. The CDR3 is made up of 14 amino acids. CDR1 and CDR2 from the germline V gene are SEHNR and FQNEAQ (reference sequence). The CDR3 loop reads CAGSGGHPNSPLHF. The CDR3 coding sequence is TGTGCCGGCTCCGGGGGACACCCTAATTCACCCCTCCACTTT.

The chain employs TRBV10-2 and TRBJ2-7, with TRBD2 matching over 7 bases. Trimming at V came to 8 bases and at J to 6 bases, leaving 10 bases not matched to a gene. This CDR3 is 13 amino acids long. Per germline, CDR1 WSHSY and CDR2 SAAADI. CDR3 protein: CASLRDYPSEQYF. CDR3 sequence (DNA): TGCGCCAGCCTCCGGGACTACCCTAGCGAGCAGTACTTC.

Only a few counts were recorded for this clone. The chain is built from TRBV6-5 and TRBJ2-7, with TRBD2 identical over 14 bases. Germline V gene data show CDR1 as MNHEY and CDR2 as SVGAGI. The CDR3 runs 14 residues. V trimming: 5 bases; J trimming: 4 bases; junction bases outside the gene matches: 1. Written as DNA, the CDR3 is TGTGCCAGCAGTAGGACTAGCGGGGGGTACGAGCAGTACTTC. Its protein product is CASSRTSGGYEQYF.

The rearrangement uses TRBV5-1 and TRBJ2-1; D possibly corresponds to TRBD2 (5 bases). Per germline, CDR1 SGHRS and CDR2 YFSETQ. V lost 4 bases, J lost 0 bases, and 14 bases lay in between. CDR3 length equals 16 residues. The CDR3, as DNA: TGCGCCAGCAGCCCCTCCGGAGCGGCCTCCTACAATGAGCAGTTCTTC. As protein: CASSPSGAASYNEQFF.

The chain recombines TRBV9 with TRBJ2-3, with TRBD1 identical over 9 bases. The junction had 21 bases not matched to a gene; V was cut back by 4 bases and J by 0 bases. Germline-derived CDR1 and CDR2 are SGDLS and YYNGEE. CDR3 length equals 21 residues. CDR3 residues: CASSLRPGQGPKLSSTDTQYF. The CDR3 coding sequence is TGTGCCAGCAGCCTGCGACCGGGACAGGGTCCCAAACTGTCTAGCACAGATACGCAGTATTTT.

The J gene is TRBJ1-1, the V gene TRBV6-5; 7 bases line up with TRBD1. The germline V gene has CDR1 MNHEY and CDR2 SVGAGI. The junction had 4 bases not matched to a gene; V was cut back by 6 bases and J by 0 bases. The CDR3 loop spans 14 amino acids. The CDR3 loop is CASSNRGLNTEAFF. The DNA of the CDR3 is TGTGCCAGCAGCAACAGGGGCCTGAACACTGAAGCTTTCTTT.

This chain uses TRBV6-4 with TRBJ1-1, with 7 bases that match TRBD1. The germline V gene encodes CDR1 MRHNA and CDR2 SNTAGT. Trimming took 6 bases from V and 6 from J; bases not matched to a gene: 7. This CDR3 comprises 13 residues. CDR3 nucleotide sequence: TGTGCCAGCAGGGAAAGAGGGGGCGCTGAAGCTTTCTTT. Its translation: CASRERGGAEAFF.

CDR3 sequence: CARSLTSGLYEQYF. In DNA, the CDR3 is TGTGCCAGAAGCTTGACTAGCGGGCTCTACGAGCAGTACTTC. This chain uses TRBV5-3 with TRBJ2-7, with 9 bases matching TRBD2. TRBV5-3 is an ORF, with its function uncertain. This CDR3 contains 14 residues. Trimming removed 1 base from V and 3 bases from J; junction bases left unmatched: 2.

This chain joins TRBV29-1 and TRBJ1-1; D not resolved. The V and J ends lost 6 bases and 0 bases respectively, with 14 bases between them. This CDR3 has 14 amino acids. Germline CDR1 reads SQVTM; CDR2 reads ANQGSEA. CDR3 sequence reads: CSVPRGGLNTEAFF. As DNA, the CDR3 is TGCAGCGTCCCGAGAGGCGGGTTGAACACTGAAGCTTTCTTT.

V is TRBV10-1 and J is TRBJ2-5; the D gene is possibly TRBD2 (6 bases). This CDR3 is built from 16 residues. V dropped 0 bases and J dropped 2 bases, with 13 bases sitting between them. CDR1 and CDR2 from the germline V gene are WNHNN and SYGVQD (reference sequence). The DNA of the CDR3 is TGCGCCAGCAGTGAGTCGATCGGGGAGGAGCAAGAGACCCAGTACTTC. Protein sequence: CASSESIGEEQETQYF.

The rearrangement joins TRBV4-2 to TRBJ2-3; D unresolved. The CDR3 is 12 amino acids. V lost 0 bases to trimming and J lost 7 bases, with 5 bases between them. Germline CDR1 and CDR2: LGHNA and YNFKEQ. The CDR3 protein is CASSQDINTQYF. CDR3 nucleotide sequence: TGTGCCAGCAGCCAAGATATTAATACGCAGTATTTT.

This clone has just a few counts. The V call is TRBV30, the J call TRBJ1-5; 7 positions match TRBD1. Germline lookup yields CDR1 GTSNPN and CDR2 SVGIG (reference sequence). J lost 0 bases, V lost 1 base, and 9 bases had no gene match. CDR3 length: 17 amino acids. The CDR3 DNA reads TGTGCCTGGAGTGGGGGACAGAACCAAAATAGCAATCAGCCCCAGCATTTT. Residues: CAWSGGQNQNSNQPQHF. Full variable domain (remainder filled in from reference TRBV30 and TRBJ1-5): SQTIHQWPATLVQPVGSPLSLECTVEGTSNPNLYWYRQAAGRGLQLLFYSVGIGQISSEVPQNLSASRPQDRQFILSSKKLLLSDSGFYLCAWSGGQNQNSNQPQHFGDGTRLSIL.

The CDR3 here is CASRWLGQKNTDTQYF. CDR3 bases: TGTGCCAGCAGATGGCTAGGACAGAAAAACACAGATACGCAGTATTTT. This rearrangement joins TRBV13 to TRBJ2-3; D is perhaps TRBD1 (6 bases). Germline V lookup: CDR1 PRHDT, CDR2 FYEKMQ (reference sequence). The length of the CDR3 is 16 residues. V was cut by 6 bases and J by 2 bases, with 18 bases left in between.

This clone was seen a single time. This chain uses TRBV5-1 with TRBJ2-7; the D is unclear. The CDR3 totals 12 residues. Deletions cut 3 bases from V and 4 bases from J, with 8 bases between. Germline loops: CDR1 SGHRS, CDR2 YFSETQ. The CDR3 DNA follows: TGCGCCAGCAGCTCAATCATATACGAGCAGTACTTC. This sequence encodes CASSSIIYEQYF.

The chain couples TRBV6-1 to TRBJ1-4, with 7 bases aligning to TRBD1. J gave up 6 bases and V 4 bases, and 2 bases lay outside the gene matches. The CDR3 runs 13 residues. The V gene's germline CDR1 is MNHNS and CDR2 SASEGT. In nucleotides, the CDR3 is TGTGCCAGCAGTGCGACAGGGTATGAAAAACTGTTTTTT. This translates into CASSATGYEKLFF.